This TCR beta chain came from a study of T cell responses to AZD1222 COVID-19 vaccine. Overall study findings and caveats: Increased Spike-specific TCR breadth and depth were observed after two AZD1222 doses.

V shed 5 bases and J shed 1 base, with 12 bases lying between them. The CDR3 is 15 residues long. Germline loops: CDR1 SGHNT, CDR2 YENEEA. This clone was seen once. Its antigen is unknown. Repertoires were generated with immunoSEQ multiplex PCR, while TCRdb's copy carries only in-frame clones and drops some. There are roughly 120,000 clones in the sample; 92% occur only once, and 7.9% lies in the top ten. The chain carries TRBV11-3 and TRBJ2-1; perhaps D is TRBD1 or TRBD2 (5 bases each). This TCR was sampled from an adult who received the AZD1222 COVID-19 vaccine. Sequencing used peripheral blood, obtained 28 days after the second AZD1222 dose. Written as DNA, the CDR3 is TGTGCCAGCAGCGGCCGGGACCGATCCTACAATGAGCAGTTCTTC. This encodes CASSGRDRSYNEQFF. Combining the CDR3 with reference TRBV11-3 and TRBJ2-1 gives the whole variable domain EAGVVQSPRYKIIEKKQPVAFWCNPISGHNTLYWYLQNLGQGPELLIRYENEEAVDDSQLPKDRFSAERLKGVDSTLKIQPAELGDSAVYLCASSGRDRSYNEQFFGPGTRLTVL.